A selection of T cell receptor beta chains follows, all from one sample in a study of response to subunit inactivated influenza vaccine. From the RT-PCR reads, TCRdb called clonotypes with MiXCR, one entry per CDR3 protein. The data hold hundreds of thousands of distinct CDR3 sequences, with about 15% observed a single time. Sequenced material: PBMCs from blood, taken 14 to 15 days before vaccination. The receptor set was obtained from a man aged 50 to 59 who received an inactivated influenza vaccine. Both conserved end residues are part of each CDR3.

CDR3aa: CASSRETGLPEAFF; v_gene: TRBV7-2; j_gene: TRBJ1-1
CDR3aa: CASSRGLRQHGYTF; v_gene: TRBV7-9; j_gene: TRBJ1-2
CDR3aa: CASVPSGGTEAFF; v_gene: TRBV27; j_gene: TRBJ1-1
CDR3aa: CSVVGGRGSGELFF; v_gene: TRBV29-1; j_gene: TRBJ2-2
CDR3aa: CASSLLQATYEQYF; v_gene: TRBV5-1; j_gene: TRBJ2-7
CDR3aa: CASRTTGEPYEQYF; v_gene: TRBV12-3/TRBV12-4; j_gene: TRBJ2-7
CDR3aa: CASRDPVQAYEQYF; v_gene: TRBV6-2/TRBV6-3; j_gene: TRBJ2-7
CDR3aa: CASRRQGGGNQPQHF; v_gene: TRBV28; j_gene: TRBJ1-5
CDR3aa: CASSEDTGSRTGELFF; v_gene: TRBV10-2; j_gene: TRBJ2-2
CDR3aa: CASSPTISGTPEEQFF; v_gene: TRBV28; j_gene: TRBJ2-1
CDR3aa: CSVEYLAGVEQYF; v_gene: TRBV29-1; j_gene: TRBJ2-7
CDR3aa: CASSLDDRDPPEAFF; v_gene: TRBV28; j_gene: TRBJ1-1
CDR3aa: CASSPMTGRHNEQFF; v_gene: TRBV5-6; j_gene: TRBJ2-1
CDR3aa: CASSSGGSTYEQYF; v_gene: TRBV6-1; j_gene: TRBJ2-7
CDR3aa: CASSQGPGLYEQYF; v_gene: TRBV4-1; j_gene: TRBJ2-7
CDR3aa: CASSLPGRAEQFF; v_gene: TRBV7-2; j_gene: TRBJ2-1
CDR3aa: CASSGIWGDTQYF; v_gene: TRBV7-9; j_gene: TRBJ2-3
CDR3aa: CASLTGGGNLRNEQFF; v_gene: TRBV28; j_gene: TRBJ2-1
CDR3aa: CASSPAGQGPGADTQYF; v_gene: TRBV4-2; j_gene: TRBJ2-3
CDR3aa: CASTRELNSEQFF; v_gene: TRBV12-3/TRBV12-4; j_gene: TRBJ2-1
CDR3aa: CRGTSDYNEQFF; v_gene: TRBV20-1; j_gene: TRBJ2-1
CDR3aa: CASSKALGAAAGELFF; v_gene: TRBV21-1; j_gene: TRBJ2-2
CDR3aa: CASSEAFRGNYGYTF; v_gene: TRBV6-1; j_gene: TRBJ1-2
CDR3aa: CGTGVKTEAFF; v_gene: TRBV6-5; j_gene: TRBJ1-1
CDR3aa: CATSRAPGLMNTEAFF; v_gene: TRBV15; j_gene: TRBJ1-1
CDR3aa: CASRTTGVRTQYF; v_gene: TRBV2; j_gene: TRBJ2-5
CDR3aa: CASRPSGGGEQYF; v_gene: TRBV12-3/TRBV12-4; j_gene: TRBJ2-7
CDR3aa: CSVDGLPYNEQFF; v_gene: TRBV29-1; j_gene: TRBJ2-1
CDR3aa: CATQTMETSGKFSYNEQFF; v_gene: TRBV13; j_gene: TRBJ2-1
CDR3aa: CASSLATPFGRGNEETQYF; v_gene: TRBV5-1; j_gene: TRBJ2-5
CDR3aa: CASRSPGQGTYEQYF; v_gene: TRBV2; j_gene: TRBJ2-7
CDR3aa: CASSFSGGALSSYNEQFF; v_gene: TRBV7-2; j_gene: TRBJ2-1
CDR3aa: CASSRLKYNEQFF; v_gene: TRBV6-2/TRBV6-3; j_gene: TRBJ2-1
CDR3aa: CASSWDRGPGYF; v_gene: TRBV7-9; j_gene: TRBJ2-7
CDR3aa: CASSQTTSGIYEQYF; v_gene: TRBV4-3; j_gene: TRBJ2-7
CDR3aa: CATSRERTRSGNTEAFF; v_gene: TRBV15; j_gene: TRBJ1-1
CDR3aa: CSARDRGSGNHNEQFF; v_gene: TRBV20-1; j_gene: TRBJ2-1
CDR3aa: CASTRTSPDTQYF; v_gene: TRBV6-6; j_gene: TRBJ2-3
CDR3aa: CASSYFTLGTGELFF; v_gene: TRBV6-2/TRBV6-3; j_gene: TRBJ2-2
CDR3aa: CASSSTSGRKNIQYF; v_gene: TRBV28; j_gene: TRBJ2-4
CDR3aa: CASSLVGNMNTEAFF; v_gene: TRBV12-3/TRBV12-4; j_gene: TRBJ1-1
CDR3aa: CASSQVPDRVAYGYTF; v_gene: TRBV4-1; j_gene: TRBJ1-2
CDR3aa: CASSLEGSQNTEAFF; v_gene: TRBV11-2; j_gene: TRBJ1-1